The 7 T cell receptor beta chains below come from one sample, sequenced in a study of blood T cell repertoires in COVID-19. Libraries were prepared by immunoSEQ multiplex PCR; TCRdb keeps only in-frame clonotypes and omits some of them. The sample has 110,000 to 150,000 clones; about four fifths are singletons. Sequences were obtained from peripheral blood. The receptors were gathered from a man between 65 and 85 years old who had recovered from COVID-19.

The chain links TRBV4-3 to TRBJ1-3; TRBD1 matches at 7 bases. Losses at the gene ends were 0 bases for V and 3 bases for J; bases not matched to a gene: 2. Germline-derived CDR1 and CDR2 are LGHNA and YSLEER. This CDR3 comprises 15 residues. The CDR3: CASSQDTGDGNTIYF. The CDR3, as DNA: TGCGCCAGCAGCCAAGACACAGGGGATGGAAACACCATATATTTT.

The chain carries TRBV5-6 and TRBJ2-3, with a tentative D call TRBD1 (5 bases). CDR1 and CDR2 (germline): SGHDT, YYEEEE. Trimming left V 4 bases short and J 4 bases short, with 13 bases between. The CDR3 sequence is 14 residues long. CDR3 sequence (DNA): TGTGCCAGCAGCCCGGTAGGGGCCCCAGATACGCAGTATTTT. Encoded protein: CASSPVGAPDTQYF.

There are many counts of this clone. The chain combines TRBV7-9 with TRBJ1-1, with 11 bases aligning to TRBD1. CDR3 length equals 16 residues. The V gene's germline CDR1 is SEHNR and CDR2 FQNEAQ (reference sequence). V lost 1 base to trimming and J lost 5 bases; unmatched junction nucleotides: 6. DNA of the CDR3: TGTGCCAGCAGCTTAGGGACAGGGGGCGCTTGGACTGAAGCTTTCTTT. Residues: CASSLGTGGAWTEAFF. The full variable domain, with the rest looked up from reference TRBV7-9 and TRBJ1-1, is DTGVSQNPRHKITKRGQNVTFRCDPISEHNRLYWYRQTLGQGPEFLTYFQNEAQLEKSRLLSDRFSAERPKGSFSTLEIQRTEQGDSAMYLCASSLGTGGAWTEAFFGQGTRLTVV.

The chain couples TRBV19 to TRBJ2-2; D not resolved. Germline V gives CDR1 LNHDA, CDR2 SQIVND (reference sequence). V gave up 0 bases and J gave up 11 bases, with 10 bases separating them. This CDR3 has 13 amino acids. This CDR3 reads CASSIDQLKELFF. As DNA, the CDR3 is TGTGCCAGTAGTATAGATCAGTTGAAAGAGCTGTTTTTT.

This chain connects TRBV5-4 to TRBJ1-1; D gene ambiguous. Trimming pared 0 bases from V and 0 bases from J, leaving 9 bases between. The CDR3 spans 15 residues. Germline values: CDR1 SGHNT, CDR2 YYREEE (reference sequence). The CDR3 region is CASSLGSFLNTEAFF. The CDR3 region has the DNA TGTGCCAGCAGCTTGGGTTCTTTCTTGAACACTGAAGCTTTCTTT.

V is TRBV6-6 and J is TRBJ2-7, with 9 bases that match TRBD1. The V and J ends lost 6 bases and 3 bases, in that order; junction bases with no gene match: 9. Germline V CDR1 and CDR2: MNHNY, SVGAGI (reference sequence). The CDR3 totals 15 residues. In DNA form, the CDR3 reads TGTGCCAGCAGCCCCCCGGGACAGGGAGGCTACGAGCAGTACTTC. Residues: CASSPPGQGGYEQYF.

This clone was counted only a few times. The chain combines TRBV19 with TRBJ2-4, with D tentatively TRBD2 (5 bases). V was pared by 5 bases and J by 0 bases, with 11 bases between. The CDR3 runs 15 residues. Per germline, CDR1 LNHDA and CDR2 SQIVND (reference sequence). The CDR3 nucleotides are TGTGCCAGTAGTTCCCGGACTGTAGCCAAAAACATTCAGTACTTC. This sequence encodes CASSSRTVAKNIQYF.